This T cell receptor (beta chain) appears in the sequencing data of a study of cytomegalovirus exposure and HLA in healthy donors. Study-wide results and limits: TCR beta V- and J-gene trimming, according to a later analysis, was linked to a missense DCLRE1C variant. The sole available immune exposure information was CMV serostatus.

Points on this clone: Its target is not known.

Losses at the gene ends were 2 bases for V and 7 bases for J; bases not matched to a gene: 7. This CDR3 is built from 14 residues. CDR1 is MNHEY and CDR2 is SVGAGI in the germline V gene. The PCR was carried out with 60 Vbeta primers and 13 Jbeta primers. Measured with immunoSEQ multiplex PCR; TCRdb has only the in-frame clones, and not every one. The table has 150,000 to 200,000 clones, around three quarters seen once; the top ten hold 1.5% to 2%. Sequenced: PBMCs. The clonotype was recovered from a woman aged 25 to 45 in good health and CMV-seronegative. V and J are TRBV6-5 and TRBJ1-2; the match to TRBD1 covers 7 bases. The CDR3 DNA sequence: TGTGCCAGCAGTTACCGCCCGACAGGGTTTGGCTACACCTTC. Translated: CASSYRPTGFGYTF.